This T cell receptor (beta chain) was sequenced in a study of cytomegalovirus exposure and HLA in healthy donors. In regard to this clone: The antigen is unknown.

CDR1 and CDR2 (germline): SGHAT, FQDESV (reference sequence). With V trimmed by 4 bases and J by 3 bases, 0 bases remained unmatched. The CDR3 loop spans 14 amino acids. A multiplex PCR was run with 60 Vbeta primers and 13 Jbeta primers. Assay: immunoSEQ multiplex PCR; the TCRdb copy retains only in-frame clones and omits some. The sample has about 170,000 clones, around three quarters seen once; the top ten hold about 2.5%. Study-wide findings and caveats: Solely CMV serostatus was available to characterize immune exposure.

The rearrangement uses TRBV11-1 and TRBJ2-5; 12 bases agree with TRBD2. This sequence originates from a woman aged 45-65 years in good health and CMV-seronegative. Specimen: PBMCs. CDR3 loop: CASSWTSGKETQYF. The CDR3 DNA follows: TGTGCCAGCAGCTGGACTAGCGGGAAAGAGACCCAGTACTTC. Together with reference TRBV11-1 and TRBJ2-5, the CDR3 gives the full variable domain: EAEVAQSPRYKITEKSQAVAFWCDPISGHATLYWYRQILGQGPELLVQFQDESVVDDSQLPKDRFSAERLKGVDSTLKIQPAELGDSAMYLCASSWTSGKETQYFGPGTRLLVL.